The rows below give T cell receptor beta chains drawn from one sample of a study of control samples from healthy donors and cancer patients. The method was immunoSEQ multiplex PCR; TCRdb's version includes in-frame clones alone and lacks a portion of them. This sample has under 85,000 clones, with roughly 92% found just once. Sequencing input: blood. These receptors came from a woman in her thirties or forties in good health. Both conserved end residues are part of each CDR3. The D gene is left open where the match is weak. Clone size is shown for a subset of rows, as once, few, many or a class of expanded clone.

CASSLGLAGVETQYF	TGTGCCAGCAGCTTGGGGCTAGCGGGAGTCGAGACCCAGTACTTC	.	TRBD2	TRBV5-4	TRBJ2-5
CASSMSPDTEAFF	TGTGCCAGTAGTATGAGCCCGGACACTGAAGCTTTCTTT	.	.	TRBV19	TRBJ1-1
CASSPPTLAGYQETQYF	TGCGCCAGCAGCCCTCCCACCCTAGCGGGGTACCAAGAGACCCAGTACTTC	.	TRBD2	TRBV5-1	TRBJ2-5
CASSLNSPSAGINSPLHF	TGCGCCAGCAGCTTGAATTCCCCTTCGGCAGGGATTAATTCACCCCTCCACTTT	few	.	TRBV5-1	TRBJ1-6
CASSRTVDSYEQYF	TGTGCCAGTAGTCGGACAGTCGACTCCTACGAGCAGTACTTC	.	.	TRBV19	TRBJ2-7
CASSSHMRETQYF	TGTGCCAGCAGCTCCCACATGAGAGAGACCCAGTACTTC	once	.	TRBV7-2	TRBJ2-5
CASSSPAGTTLRTQYF	TGTGCCAGCAGCTCTCCAGCCGGGACTACGCTACGGACCCAGTACTTC	.	TRBD2	TRBV6-2/TRBV6-3	TRBJ2-5
CASSWTDRGGDGYTF	TGTGCCAGCTCCTGGACAGATCGAGGTGGAGATGGCTACACCTTC	.	.	TRBV2	TRBJ1-2
CASSLASDPWNEQFF	TGCGCCAGCAGCTTGGCTAGCGATCCTTGGAATGAGCAGTTCTTC	.	.	TRBV5-1	TRBJ2-1
CASCRDWSNYGYTF	TGTGCCAGCTGCCGGGACTGGTCTAACTATGGCTACACCTTC	.	.	TRBV16	TRBJ1-2
CASRADISVNQPQHF	TGCGCCAGCAGAGCTGACATCTCGGTTAATCAGCCCCAGCATTTT	.	.	TRBV5-1	TRBJ1-5
CATSDSGRGHGYTF	TGTGCCACCAGTGATTCAGGGCGAGGGCATGGCTACACCTTC	.	.	TRBV24-1	TRBJ1-2
CASSPGLWDQPQHF	TGTGCCAGCAGCCCGGGACTGTGGGATCAGCCCCAGCATTTT	.	.	TRBV5-5	TRBJ1-5
CATSDFIRAGESYEQYF	TGTGCCACCAGTGATTTTATTAGGGCGGGAGAGAGCTACGAGCAGTACTTC	.	TRBD2	TRBV24-1	TRBJ2-7
CASSKHLGQGGEETQYF	TGTGCCAGCAGCAAGCATTTGGGACAGGGGGGCGAAGAGACCCAGTACTTC	.	TRBD1	TRBV14	TRBJ2-5
CASSLWGRGEQYF	TGTGCCAGCAGTTTGTGGGGGCGCGGCGAGCAGTACTTC	.	.	TRBV27	TRBJ2-7
CAWRPGLAGGWSEQFF	TGTGCCTGGCGACCGGGACTAGCGGGGGGTTGGAGTGAGCAGTTCTTC	.	TRBD2	TRBV30	TRBJ2-1
CASSDFQETQYF	TGTGCCAGCAGCGACTTTCAAGAGACCCAGTACTTC	.	.	TRBV6-2/TRBV6-3	TRBJ2-5
CASSVGGGQPQHF	TGTGCCAGCAGCGTGGGTGGCGGGCAGCCCCAGCATTTT	once	.	TRBV11-2	TRBJ1-5
CASSQQRGGSTDTQYF	TGCGCCAGCAGCCAACAGCGGGGGGGCAGCACAGATACGCAGTATTTT	.	TRBD2	TRBV4-3	TRBJ2-3
CASSGASGSLILDTQYF	TGCGCCAGCAGCGGGGCTAGCGGGTCCCTAATTCTGGATACGCAGTATTTT	.	TRBD2	TRBV5-1	TRBJ2-3
CASRWLTGYGYTF	TGTGCCAGCAGATGGCTGACAGGGTATGGCTACACCTTC	.	TRBD1	TRBV6-5	TRBJ1-2
CASSVSAGLYGYTF	TGTGCCAGCAGCGTATCGGCAGGCCTCTATGGCTACACCTTC	.	.	TRBV9	TRBJ1-2